These T cell receptor beta chains were read from a single sample in a study of CD8 T cells in Susac syndrome. TCRdb reprocessed the immunoSEQ multiplex PCR reads via MiXCR and lists one record per CDR3 protein. The sample holds about 250,000 distinct CDR3 sequences, around 95% seen once. Sequencing used CD4+ T cells from PBMCs. The receptors come from a human donor with multiple sclerosis. Both conserved end residues are part of each CDR3. Each record gives: CDR3 protein, V gene, J gene, clone size. Part of the rows lack a size; the others show once, few, many or a class for expanded clones.

CASSRIFRGTGELFF	TRBV6-6	TRBJ2-2	NA
CASSVEVQGEAFF	TRBV9	TRBJ1-1	NA
CASSLRLNTGELFF	TRBV7-9	TRBJ2-2	once
CATSPGYEQETQYF	TRBV15	TRBJ2-5	NA
CASSDGQGVYSPLHF	TRBV7-9	TRBJ1-6	NA
CASSEGTVVWGYTF	TRBV2	TRBJ1-2	NA
CSVEDPGGVQETQYF	TRBV29-1	TRBJ2-5	NA
CASSVSGGALSTGELFF	TRBV9	TRBJ2-2	NA
CASSVRGYGYTF	TRBV2	TRBJ1-2	NA
CASRWLASNYEQYF	TRBV12-5	TRBJ2-7	NA
CASSMGPLGSDTQYF	TRBV19	TRBJ2-3	once
CATKTGQGASSPLHF	TRBV28	TRBJ1-6	NA
CAYSNTRFDEQFF	TRBV30	TRBJ2-1	NA
CSAQGLVEQYF	TRBV20-1	TRBJ2-7	NA
CASSLESYSNQPQHF	TRBV7-9	TRBJ1-5	NA
CASSYSAISGANVLTF	TRBV19	TRBJ2-6	NA
CASRSGTGNTGELFF	TRBV28	TRBJ2-2	NA
CSARVGGGSNQPQHF	TRBV20-1	TRBJ1-5	NA
CASSISQGNEKLFF	TRBV19	TRBJ1-4	NA
CASSPQVGGYGYTF	TRBV19	TRBJ1-2	NA
CSASLTGVTDTQYF	TRBV20-1	TRBJ2-3	NA
CSAGMGETEAFF	TRBV20-1	TRBJ1-1	NA
CASSSGAPSYNEQFF	TRBV11-3	TRBJ2-1	NA
CASSLDINNEQFF	TRBV5-4	TRBJ2-1	NA
CASSGQGVGPQHF	TRBV2	TRBJ1-5	NA
CASSYPLAYPGETQYF	TRBV6-5	TRBJ2-5	NA
CASRQQMENQPQHF	TRBV6-6	TRBJ1-5	NA